Presented here are 19 T cell receptor beta chains from one specimen sequenced in a study of siplizumab effects on memory and regulatory T cells. Method: immunoSEQ multiplex PCR; TCRdb's copy keeps in-frame clones and lacks some. The repertoire holds roughly 100,000 clones, just over 90% seen once, with less than 0.35% in the top ten. Material for sequencing was CD4+ T cells sorted from blood. These receptors were taken from a human donor in good health.

The gene calls are TRBV19 and TRBJ1-5; 9 bases are a match to TRBD1. The germline CDR1 and CDR2 sequences are LNHDA and SQIVND (reference sequence). V lost 5 bases to trimming and J lost 6 bases; unmatched junction nucleotides: 5. This CDR3 has 14 amino acids. CDR3 sequence: CASSPTGGPQPQHF. CDR3 DNA: TGTGCCAGTAGTCCCACAGGGGGCCCTCAGCCCCAGCATTTT.

The chain combines TRBV5-6 with TRBJ2-5, with 7 bases identical to TRBD2. Germline CDR1 SGHDT, CDR2 YYEEEE. The CDR3 consists of 15 residues. The junction had 7 bases not matched to a gene; V was cut back by 4 bases and J by 1 base. CDR3 coding DNA: TGTGCCAGCAGCCGGGACTACCGAATCCAAGAGACCCAGTACTTC. Its protein product is CASSRDYRIQETQYF. The full variable domain, in which reference TRBV5-6 and TRBJ2-5 provide the parts outside the CDR3, is DAGVTQSPTHLIKTRGQQVTLRCSPKSGHDTVSWYQQALGQGPQFIFQYYEEEERQRGNFPDRFSGHQFPNYSSELNVNALLLGDSALYLCASSRDYRIQETQYFGPGTRLLVL.

The table lists this clone with a count of one. At the DNA level, this CDR3 is encoded by other sequences in the same sample as well. The chain couples TRBV2 to TRBJ2-7; D is unclear. The CDR3 sequence is 11 residues long. CDR1 and CDR2 from the germline V gene are SNHLY and FYNNEI. V lost 4 bases, J lost 1 base, and 2 bases lay in between. CDR3 amino acids: CASSVSYEQYF. CDR3 DNA: TGTGCCAGCAGTGTGTCCTACGAGCAGTACTTC. Supplemented by reference TRBV2 and TRBJ2-7, the full variable domain reads EPEVTQTPSHQVTQMGQEVILRCVPISNHLYFYWYRQILGQKVEFLVSFYNNEISEKSEIFDDQFSVERPDGSNFTLKIRSTKLEDSAMYFCASSVSYEQYFGPGTRLTVT.

The chain links TRBV15 to TRBJ2-5; 12 bases match TRBD2. V was pared by 3 bases and J by 6 bases, with 5 bases of the junction left unmatched. Germline V CDR1 and CDR2: LNHNV, YYDKDF (reference sequence). The CDR3 length is 15 residues. DNA of the CDR3: TGTGCCACCAGCAGGACTAGCGGGAGCGGACAGACCCAGTACTTC. Protein sequence: CATSRTSGSGQTQYF.

The CDR3 region is CASSSRQDLMNTEAFF. DNA for the CDR3: TGTGCCAGCAGTTCCCGACAGGATCTAATGAACACTGAAGCTTTCTTT. J is TRBJ1-1 and V is TRBV27; D may be TRBD1 (6 bases). The V and J ends lost 4 bases and 0 bases respectively, with 15 bases between them. The CDR3 is made up of 16 amino acids. Germline CDR1 reads MNHEY; CDR2 reads SMNVEV (reference sequence).

The chain employs TRBV5-3 and TRBJ1-2; no definite D call. TRBV5-3 is noted as an ORF with a role that remains uncertain. V lost 8 bases and J lost 8, with 22 bases in between. The CDR3 runs 14 residues. CDR3 region: CASSLEREGKGYTF. In nucleotides, the CDR3 is TGTGCCAGCAGCCTCGAACGTGAAGGGAAGGGCTACACCTTC.

The V and J genes are TRBV2 and TRBJ2-5; D is uncertain. The closer fit of TRBJ2-7 to the DNA end suggests the J call may be wrong. CDR1 is SNHLY and CDR2 is FYNNEI in the germline V gene. The CDR3 spans 15 residues. The DNA of the CDR3 is TGTGCCAGCAGTGGAGACCCAACCGCCTCCTACGAGCAGTACTTC. It yields the protein CASSGDPTASYEQYF.

The gene calls are TRBV6-5 and TRBJ1-6; the D gene is possibly TRBD1 (6 bases). The V end lost 7 bases, the J end lost 10 bases, and 17 bases lay between the germline ends. Germline CDR1 and CDR2: MNHEY and SVGAGI. CDR3 size: 14 residues. The CDR3 region has the DNA TGTGCCAGCAAGACACAGGGAGCCCGGTCACCCCTCCACTTT. Translated, it gives CASKTQGARSPLHF.

The rearrangement joins TRBV19 to TRBJ2-2; D is unclear. The CDR3 length is 15 residues. Trimming took 0 bases from V and 0 from J, leaving 5 bases between them. Germline V gives CDR1 LNHDA, CDR2 SQIVND (reference sequence). DNA of the CDR3: TGTGCCAGTAGTATAGACAGGCCGAACACCGGGGAGCTGTTTTTT. It codes for CASSIDRPNTGELFF. Using reference TRBV19 and TRBJ2-2 for the parts outside the CDR3, the full variable domain is DGGITQSPKYLFRKEGQNVTLSCEQNLNHDAMYWYRQDPGQGLRLIYYSQIVNDFQKGDIAEGYSVSREKKESFPLTVTSAQKNPTAFYLCASSIDRPNTGELFFGEGSRLTVL.

The V gene is TRBV4-2, the J gene TRBJ2-7; tentatively, D is TRBD1 (7 bases). Germline CDR1 is LGHNA and CDR2 is YNFKEQ. The CDR3 spans 15 residues. The V end was cut by 0 bases, the J end by 4 bases, with 13 bases between. As DNA, the CDR3 is TGTGCCAGCAGCCAAGAAGGGGGCGGGGTATACGAGCAGTACTTC. Translation gives CASSQEGGGVYEQYF.

This clone was recorded once. V gene TRBV4-2 combines with J gene TRBJ2-1; D is undetermined. V was shortened by 8 bases and J by 4 bases, with 3 bases between the two germline ends. Germline assignment: CDR1 LGHNA and CDR2 YNFKEQ. This CDR3 is built from 10 residues. CDR3 DNA: TGTGCCAGCGGGTACAATGAGCAGTTCTTC. Protein product: CASGYNEQFF.

The chain links TRBV6-5 to TRBJ2-2; TRBD1 agrees at 7 bases. V was pared by 0 bases and J by 5 bases, with 3 bases of the junction left unmatched. CDR3 size: 15 residues. Germline CDR1 MNHEY, CDR2 SVGAGI. The CDR3 loop is CASSYSGGRTGELFF. For the CDR3, the DNA is TGTGCCAGCAGTTACTCAGGGGGCCGGACCGGGGAGCTGTTTTTT.

This clone came up once. The chain employs TRBV7-3 and TRBJ2-1; 9 nucleotides match TRBD2. The CDR3 contains 15 residues. Germline CDR1 is SGHTA and CDR2 is FQGTGA. The V gene end was trimmed by 5 bases and the J gene end by 7 bases; junction bases not matched to a gene: 9. CDR3 residues: CASSPGLAGRNEQFF. CDR3 DNA sequence: TGTGCCAGCAGCCCGGGACTAGCAGGAAGAAATGAGCAGTTCTTC.

V gene TRBV5-4 combines with J gene TRBJ2-6, with D possibly TRBD1 on 6 matching bases. CDR3 length equals 16 residues. Trimming shortened V by 0 bases and J by 5 bases, and 12 bases separated the two germline ends. Germline CDR1 and CDR2: SGHNT and YYREEE (reference sequence). The CDR3 DNA follows: TGTGCCAGCAGCTTGGAACAGGGTCTTCGGGCCAACGTCCTGACTTTC. This gives the protein CASSLEQGLRANVLTF.

The V call is TRBV6-5, the J call TRBJ1-5; D unclear. This CDR3 spans 13 amino acids. In germline, CDR1 is MNHEY, CDR2 SVGAGI. V was cut by 5 bases and J by 2 bases, with 7 bases left in between. CDR3 residues: CASSERGNQPQHF. The DNA of the CDR3 is TGTGCCAGCAGTGAACGAGGCAATCAGCCCCAGCATTTT.

DNA for the CDR3: TGTGCCAGCAGCTTGCAGGGACACGGAGCAGGGCCCCAGCATTTT. Its translation is CASSLQGHGAGPQHF. The V and J genes are TRBV5-8 and TRBJ1-5; a weak D match, TRBD1 (6 bases). V was pared by 1 base and J by 9 bases, with 17 bases between. CDR1 and CDR2 (germline): SGHTS, YDEGEE. The CDR3 spans 15 residues. Complete variable domain (other parts from reference TRBV5-8 and TRBJ1-5): EAGVTQSPTHLIKTRGQQATLRCSPISGHTSVYWYQQALGLGLQFLLWYDEGEERNRGNFPPRFSGRQFPNYSSELNVNALELEDSALYLCASSLQGHGAGPQHFGDGTRLSIL.

The V gene is TRBV6-5, the J gene TRBJ2-1, with 8 bases that match TRBD1. From germline, CDR1 is MNHEY and CDR2 SVGAGI. CDR3 length: 15 residues. The junction had 8 bases not matched to a gene; V was cut back by 6 bases and J by 4 bases. CDR3 DNA: TGTGCCAGCAGATTAGACAGGGGACGTTACAATGAGCAGTTCTTC. It yields the protein CASRLDRGRYNEQFF.

V gene TRBV14 combines with J gene TRBJ1-1; 8 bases fit TRBD1. The germline CDR1 and CDR2 sequences are SGHDN and FVKESK. The trim removed 6 bases at V and 6 bases at J, leaving 6 bases unmatched. The CDR3 consists of 13 residues. The CDR3 protein is CASRRTGRAEAFF. The CDR3 bases are TGTGCCAGCAGACGGACAGGGAGGGCTGAAGCTTTCTTT.

The J gene is TRBJ2-7, the V gene TRBV7-6; D tentatively fits TRBD1 or TRBD2 (5 bases each). V was clipped by 5 bases and J by 3 bases, with 11 bases between them. Germline CDR1 SGHVS, CDR2 FNYEAQ. The CDR3 loop spans 13 amino acids. CDR3 residues: CASSRDDGYEQYF. CDR3 DNA: TGTGCCAGCAGCCGGGACGACGGCTACGAGCAGTACTTC. Supplemented by reference TRBV7-6 and TRBJ2-7, the full variable domain reads GAGVSQSPRYKVTKRGQDVALRCDPISGHVSLYWYRQALGQGPEFLTYFNYEAQQDKSGLPNDRFSAERPEGSISTLTIQRTEQRDSAMYRCASSRDDGYEQYFGPGTRLTVT.